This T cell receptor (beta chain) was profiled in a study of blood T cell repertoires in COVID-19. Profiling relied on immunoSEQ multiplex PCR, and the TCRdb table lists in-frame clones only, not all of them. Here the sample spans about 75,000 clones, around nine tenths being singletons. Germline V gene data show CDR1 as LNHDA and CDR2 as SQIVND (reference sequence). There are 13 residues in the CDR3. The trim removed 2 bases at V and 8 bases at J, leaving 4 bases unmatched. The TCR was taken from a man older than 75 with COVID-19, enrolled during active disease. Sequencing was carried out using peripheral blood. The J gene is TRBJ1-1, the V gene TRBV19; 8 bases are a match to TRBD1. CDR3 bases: TGTGCCAGTAGTATACAGGGGGCGCGCGAAGCTTTCTTT. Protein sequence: CASSIQGAREAFF.